The TCR beta chain under discussion was sequenced for a study of cytomegalovirus exposure and HLA in healthy donors. Comments on this clone: Antigen specificity is unknown.

The CDR3 is 15 residues long. CDR1 and CDR2 from the germline V gene are SGHTA and FQGNSA. With 3 bases removed from V and 2 bases from J, the gap between germline ends came to 13 bases. Study findings and constraints: Most TCR beta V segments were productive about 90% or about 30% of the time in an earlier analysis. Across donors, presence/absence analyses took sequencing depth to be roughly uniform. It is likely that the observed cluster of highly shared sequence variants was a sequencing artifact.

Vbeta (60) and Jbeta (13) primers were used in the PCR. Repertoires were generated with immunoSEQ multiplex PCR, while TCRdb's copy carries only in-frame clones and drops some. The table lists about 130,000 clones, 60% to 80% of them singletons, with 5.5% to 8.5% in the top ten. This chain connects TRBV7-2 to TRBJ2-5, with D possibly matching TRBD2 (7 bases). The sample comprised PBMCs. The sequence derives from a male donor in good health and CMV-seronegative. The CDR3 protein is CASSLNGGPQETQYF. The CDR3 nucleotides read TGTGCCAGCAGCTTGAACGGGGGGCCTCAAGAGACCCAGTACTTC.